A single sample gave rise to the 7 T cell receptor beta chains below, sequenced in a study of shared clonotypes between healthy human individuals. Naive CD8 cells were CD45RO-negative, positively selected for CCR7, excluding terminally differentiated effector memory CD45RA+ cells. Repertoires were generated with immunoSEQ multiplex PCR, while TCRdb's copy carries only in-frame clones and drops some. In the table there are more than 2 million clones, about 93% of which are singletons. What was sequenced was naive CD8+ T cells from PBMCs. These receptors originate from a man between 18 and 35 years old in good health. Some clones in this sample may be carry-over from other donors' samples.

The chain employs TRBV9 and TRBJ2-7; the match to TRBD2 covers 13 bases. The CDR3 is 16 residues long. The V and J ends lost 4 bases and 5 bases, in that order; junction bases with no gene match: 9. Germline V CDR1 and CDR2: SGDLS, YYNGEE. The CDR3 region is CASSTRTSGSLNEQYF. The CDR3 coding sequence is TGTGCCAGCAGCACACGGACTAGCGGGAGTCTAAACGAGCAGTACTTC.

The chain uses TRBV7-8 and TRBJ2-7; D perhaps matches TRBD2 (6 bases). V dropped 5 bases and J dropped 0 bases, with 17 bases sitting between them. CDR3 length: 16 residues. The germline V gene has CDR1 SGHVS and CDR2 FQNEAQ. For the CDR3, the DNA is TGTGCCAGCAGCGGGCTCGGGGCTAGCGACTCCTACGAGCAGTACTTC. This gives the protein CASSGLGASDSYEQYF. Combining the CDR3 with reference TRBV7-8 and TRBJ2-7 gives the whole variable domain GAGVSQSPRYKVAKRGQDVALRCDPISGHVSLFWYQQALGQGPEFLTYFQNEAQLDKSGLPSDRFFAERPEGSVSTLKIQRTQQEDSAVYLCASSGLGASDSYEQYFGPGTRLTVT.

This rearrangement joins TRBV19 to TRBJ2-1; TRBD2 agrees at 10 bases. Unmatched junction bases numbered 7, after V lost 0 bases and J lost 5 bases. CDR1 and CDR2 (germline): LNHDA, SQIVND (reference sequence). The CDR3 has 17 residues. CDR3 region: CASSIESLAGENNEQFF. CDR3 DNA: TGTGCCAGTAGTATAGAGTCGCTAGCGGGAGAGAACAATGAGCAGTTCTTC.

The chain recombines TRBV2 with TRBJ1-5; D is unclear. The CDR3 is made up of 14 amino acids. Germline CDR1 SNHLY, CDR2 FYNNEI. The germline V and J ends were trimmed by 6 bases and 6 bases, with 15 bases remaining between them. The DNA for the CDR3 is TGTGCCAGCAGCCCCGGTGAGGGAGGTCAGCCCCAGCATTTT. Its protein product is CASSPGEGGQPQHF.

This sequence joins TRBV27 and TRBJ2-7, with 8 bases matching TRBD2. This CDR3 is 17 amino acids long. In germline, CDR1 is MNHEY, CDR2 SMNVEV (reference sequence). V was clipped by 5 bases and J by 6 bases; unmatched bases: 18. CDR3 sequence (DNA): TGTGCCAGCAGTCAAAATGCCCCATCAGCGGGAGTTTCCGAGCAGTACTTC. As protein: CASSQNAPSAGVSEQYF.

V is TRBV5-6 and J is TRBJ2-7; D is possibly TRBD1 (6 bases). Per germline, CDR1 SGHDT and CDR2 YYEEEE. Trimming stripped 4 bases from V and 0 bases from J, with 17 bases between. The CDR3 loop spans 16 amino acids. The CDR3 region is CASSGEGDWSSYEQYF. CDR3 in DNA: TGTGCCAGCAGCGGAGAGGGGGATTGGAGCTCCTACGAGCAGTACTTC.

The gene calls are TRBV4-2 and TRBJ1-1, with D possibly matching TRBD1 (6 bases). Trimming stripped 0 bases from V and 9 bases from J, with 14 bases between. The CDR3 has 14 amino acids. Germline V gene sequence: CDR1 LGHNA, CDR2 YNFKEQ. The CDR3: CASSQDGEGGQAFF. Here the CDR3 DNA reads TGTGCCAGCAGCCAAGACGGTGAAGGGGGGCAAGCTTTCTTT.